Listed below are T cell receptor beta chains from one sample, sequenced in a study of a mutant IDH1 vaccine in newly diagnosed glioma. Measured with immunoSEQ multiplex PCR; TCRdb has only the in-frame clones, and not every one. The sample contains about 54,000 clones, 80% to 90% of which appear only once. The sequences come from PBMCs, collected from a glioma patient treated with radiotherapy, temozolomide or both. The receptors were sampled from a man aged 18 to 29 with glioma. CDR3s include the opening cysteine and the closing phenylalanine or tryptophan. Fields, in order: V gene, clone size, J gene, D gene, CDR3 DNA, CDR3 protein. A D gene is named only where the DNA matches it firmly. For some rows the clone size is stated as once, few or many, or as a class when expanded; others skip it.

>TRBV6-5|-|TRBJ2-7|-
TGTGCCAGCAGTTACACCCAGGGTACAACAGGGGAGCAGTACTTC
CASSYTQGTTGEQYF
>TRBV7-9|-|TRBJ1-1|TRBD1
TGTGCCAGCAAAGGGACAGGGAGACGAGCTTTCTTT
CASKGTGRRAFF
>TRBV30|-|TRBJ2-7|TRBD1
TGTGCCTGGAGGGGAGGGGACAGGGCTTACGAGCAGTACTTC
CAWRGGDRAYEQYF
>TRBV15|-|TRBJ1-2|-
TGTGCCACCAGCAGAGATGGCCGGGGGCAATACGGCTACACCTTC
CATSRDGRGQYGYTF
>TRBV5-6|-|TRBJ2-2|TRBD2
TGTGCCAGCAGTCAGGTAGCGGGAGGGACCGGGGAGCTGTTTTTT
CASSQVAGGTGELFF
>TRBV4-1|-|TRBJ1-2|-
TGCGCCAGCAGCCAAGATACCGGCGGGCACTATGGCTACACCTTC
CASSQDTGGHYGYTF
>TRBV10-3|-|TRBJ2-7|TRBD1
TGTGCCATTGGACAGGAACCCTACGAGCAGTACTTC
CAIGQEPYEQYF
>TRBV5-1|-|TRBJ2-1|-
TGCGCCAGCAGCTTGGCGGACAGCTACAATGAGCAGTTCTTC
CASSLADSYNEQFF
>TRBV5-8|once|TRBJ1-2|-
TGTGCCAGCAGCTTTTGGACAGAACATGGCTACACCTTC
CASSFWTEHGYTF
>TRBV7-2|-|TRBJ2-3|TRBD1
TGTGCCAGCAGCTCTCCGACAGGGGGCACAGATACGCAGTATTTT
CASSSPTGGTDTQYF
>TRBV4-3|-|TRBJ1-3|-
TGCGCCAGCAGCCACCGGGACACCGACTCCCTCTCTGGAAACACCATATATTTT
CASSHRDTDSLSGNTIYF
>TRBV5-8|-|TRBJ1-4|TRBD1
TGTGCCAGCAGCTTGGGACAGGGCCTCTCTCCACGTAATGAAAAACTGTTTTTT
CASSLGQGLSPRNEKLFF
>TRBV30|once|TRBJ1-1|TRBD1
TGTGCCTGGAGTGCAGGGGGGGCAGGTGAAGCTTTCTTT
CAWSAGGAGEAFF
>TRBV7-2|-|TRBJ2-2|-
TGTGCCAGCAGTTTGAACACCGGGGAGCTGTTTTTT
CASSLNTGELFF
>TRBV5-4|-|TRBJ1-1|TRBD1
TGTGCCAGCAGTGGAAAAGACAGGGCGAAAATTATGAACACTGAAGCTTTCTTT
CASSGKDRAKIMNTEAFF
>TRBV2|-|TRBJ1-5|TRBD1
TGTGCCAGCAGTGTTAGGGGGCGCGGCAATCAGCCCCAGCATTTT
CASSVRGRGNQPQHF
>TRBV28|-|TRBJ1-2|TRBD1
TGTGCCAGCAGTTTGGGGGGTACAGGGGGCCGTGGCTACACCTTC
CASSLGGTGGRGYTF
>TRBV12-5|once|TRBJ1-2|-
TGTGCTAGTGGGGGTTTTGATGATGGCTACACCTTC
CASGGFDDGYTF
>TRBV18|-|TRBJ1-1|TRBD1
TGTGCCAGCTCACCACGGACAGGGGGGAGCACTGAAGCTTTCTTT
CASSPRTGGSTEAFF
>TRBV6-4|-|TRBJ1-1|-
TGTGCCAGCAGAACCGACAGGACGAACACTGAAGCTTTCTTT
CASRTDRTNTEAFF
>TRBV4-2|-|TRBJ1-1|TRBD1
TGTGCCAGCAGCCAAGATCGTACAGGGGGAACTGAAGCTTTCTTT
CASSQDRTGGTEAFF
>TRBV2|-|TRBJ2-3|-
TGTGCCAGCACAGGAGGGTCTGGCACAGATACGCAGTATTTT
CASTGGSGTDTQYF
>TRBV18|-|TRBJ2-7|TRBD2
TGTGCCAGCTCACCTCTAAGCGGGAGCTGGAGCATAACACCCCAGAACGAGCAGTACTTC
CASSPLSGSWSITPQNEQYF
>TRBV18|-|TRBJ1-2|-
TGTGCCAGCTCACCCCTAAACACGGTCGGGACGCCGACTAACTATGGCTACACCTTC
CASSPLNTVGTPTNYGYTF
>TRBV5-4|-|TRBJ2-3|TRBD2
TGTGCCAGCAGCGCCCCTAGGGGAGTAGCGGGAGTCGCAGATACGCAGTATTTT
CASSAPRGVAGVADTQYF
>TRBV9|-|TRBJ2-7|TRBD2
TGTGCCAGCAGCGTAAGGGCGGGAGTAGACGAGCAGTACTTC
CASSVRAGVDEQYF
>TRBV5-1|few|TRBJ1-1|TRBD1
TGCGCCAGCAGCTTGGGGGACAGTTATGTTGACACTGAAGCTTTCTTT
CASSLGDSYVDTEAFF
>TRBV5-6|-|TRBJ1-1|TRBD1
TGTGCCAGCAGCTTGGAGACAGGGTGGTTGGAGAACACTGAAGCTTTCTTT
CASSLETGWLENTEAFF
>TRBV5-8|-|TRBJ2-5|-
TGTGCCAGCAGCCCGCGCCCCGGGACTGCCAAAGAGACCCAGTACTTC
CASSPRPGTAKETQYF
>TRBV7-9|-|TRBJ2-7|TRBD1
TGTGCCAGCAGCTTAGGGGACAGGGGTTTGCAGGAGCAGTACTTC
CASSLGDRGLQEQYF
>TRBV19|-|TRBJ1-2|-
TGTGCCACCAAAGTGAGGGGCTACACCTTC
CATKVRGYTF
>TRBV5-6|few|TRBJ2-7|-
TGTGCCAGCAGCTTGGGAGTAGGCGGGGACCCCTACGAGCAGTACTTC
CASSLGVGGDPYEQYF
>TRBV25-1|-|TRBJ1-1|TRBD1
TGTGCCAGCAGTGACCGTTTGTCAGGGGGGACTGAAGCTTTCTTT
CASSDRLSGGTEAFF
>TRBV5-1|-|TRBJ2-7|TRBD1
TGCGCCAGCAGCTGGATTCCGGGACAGGAATCTTACGAGCAGTACTTC
CASSWIPGQESYEQYF
>TRBV25-1|-|TRBJ1-2|TRBD1
TGTGCCAGCAGTGCCGGGACAGGGCCTAACTATGGCTACACCTTC
CASSAGTGPNYGYTF
>TRBV5-4|few|TRBJ2-3|-
TGTGCCAGCAGCTCGAAACAGGCTACAGATACGCAGTATTTT
CASSSKQATDTQYF
>TRBV4-1|-|TRBJ1-1|-
TGCGCCAGCAGCCTCTTTACGGGCGACACTGAAGCTTTCTTT
CASSLFTGDTEAFF
>TRBV6-5|-|TRBJ2-1|-
TGTGCCAGCAGTCCTCAGGGGAGCTCCTACAATGAGCAGTTCTTC
CASSPQGSSYNEQFF
>TRBV4-2|-|TRBJ1-1|-
TGTGCCAGCAGCCAAGGGCGAAGGGGGAACACTGAAGCTTTCTTT
CASSQGRRGNTEAFF
>TRBV29-1|-|TRBJ2-1|-
TGCAGCTCGGGTAGGGGCAATGAGCAGTTCTTC
CSSGRGNEQFF
>TRBV5-5|-|TRBJ1-1|-
TGTGCCAGCAGCCCCTTGACAGTGGTAAACACTGAAGCTTTCTTT
CASSPLTVVNTEAFF
>TRBV9|-|TRBJ2-1|TRBD1
TGTGCCAGCAGCGTGAAGGGACAGAACAATGAGCAGTTCTTC
CASSVKGQNNEQFF
>TRBV30|few|TRBJ1-1|-
TGTGCCTGGAGTGGGAAAGGGATAGGCGTTGGAGCTTTCTTT
CAWSGKGIGVGAFF
>TRBV4-2|-|TRBJ1-5|-
TGTGCCAGCAGCCAGGCTCGCAATCAGCCCCAGCATTTT
CASSQARNQPQHF
>TRBV30|-|TRBJ2-7|TRBD1
TGTGCCTGGGCGACGGGGACAGGCTACGAGCAGTACTTC
CAWATGTGYEQYF
>TRBV29-1|-|TRBJ2-1|-
TGCAGCGTCGAACGCCTGTCGGGCTCTACTGAGCAGTTCTTC
CSVERLSGSTEQFF
>TRBV4-1|many|TRBJ2-1|-
TGCGCCAGCAGCCAAGATGGTGGGTTTGAGCAGTTCTTC
CASSQDGGFEQFF
>TRBV7-2|-|TRBJ2-7|TRBD1
TGTGCCAGCAGCTTACCCCGGACAGGGGTCTACGAGCAGTACTTC
CASSLPRTGVYEQYF
>TRBV5-4|-|TRBJ2-3|-
TGTGCCAGCACGCTCAGAGTGAGTCGGCGGGCTGTCACAGATACGCAGTATTTT
CASTLRVSRRAVTDTQYF
>TRBV18|-|TRBJ2-2|-
TGTGCCAGCTCACCCTGGGCCCCAGGCAAAACCGGGGAGCTGTTTTTT
CASSPWAPGKTGELFF
>TRBV6-6|-|TRBJ2-7|-
TGTGCCAGCATCTTGGGGCTAGCGAGCCACGAGCAGTACTTC
CASILGLASHEQYF
>TRBV4-1|-|TRBJ2-1|TRBD1
TGCGCCAGCAGCCAAGATCGACAGGGAAGCTCCTACAATGAGCAGTTCTTC
CASSQDRQGSSYNEQFF
>TRBV9|-|TRBJ2-2|-
TGTGCCAGCAGCGTAACTGGACTCGGGGCCGGGGAGCTGTTTTTT
CASSVTGLGAGELFF
>TRBV6-5|-|TRBJ2-7|-
TGTGCCAGCAGTTTGGGTCCTCTTTACGAGCAGTACTTC
CASSLGPLYEQYF
>TRBV5-1|-|TRBJ1-5|TRBD1
TGCGCCAGCAGCCCCGGGACAGGGAATCAGCCCCAGCATTTT
CASSPGTGNQPQHF